These 17 T cell receptor beta chains were all obtained from the same sample, sequenced in a study of patients and donors after allogeneic stem cell transplantation. Using its own MiXCR run on the RT-PCR reads, TCRdb lists one record per CDR3 protein. The top ten clones hold around 6% of a sample with about 960,000 distinct CDR3 sequences, under 20% of them seen once. The sequenced sample was blood, either unsorted or a sorted T cell fraction (not recorded which). These receptors originate from a human donor who was either an allogeneic HSCT recipient or a stem cell or donor lymphocyte infusion donor (not recorded which). It is not recorded whose cells these are; they may come from a transplant donor.

This chain uses TRBV20-1 with TRBJ2-7, with TRBD1 identical over 7 bases. Unmatched junction bases numbered 10, after V lost 0 bases and J lost 5 bases. Germline CDR1 and CDR2: DFQATT and SNEGSKA (reference sequence). The CDR3 runs 15 residues. The CDR3 DNA sequence: TGCAGTGCTAGAGAACCGGGACAGCTTGTAGACGAGCAGTACTTC. This encodes CSAREPGQLVDEQYF.

This clonotype was detected ten times or more. The chain combines TRBV11-1 with TRBJ2-1; 14 nucleotides match TRBD2. The CDR3 has 17 residues. V lost 5 bases, J lost 5 bases, and 8 bases stayed unmatched. Germline V gene data show CDR1 as SGHAT and CDR2 as FQDESV (reference sequence). CDR3 residues: CASSTTSGGAIDNEQFF. Written as DNA, the CDR3 is TGTGCCAGCAGCACGACTAGCGGGGGGGCCATAGACAATGAGCAGTTCTTC.

The chain uses TRBV11-1 and TRBJ2-7, with 11 positions matching TRBD2. Trimming took 5 bases from V and 0 from J; bases not matched to a gene: 12. Germline CDR1 reads SGHAT; CDR2 reads FQDESV (reference sequence). The CDR3 totals 18 residues. Here the CDR3 reads CASSGRTTTSGSSYEQYF. CDR3 nucleotides: TGTGCCAGCAGCGGTCGGACCACCACTAGCGGGAGCTCCTACGAGCAGTACTTC.

This chain connects TRBV20-1 to TRBJ2-6; TRBD2 is a possible D gene (7 bases). Germline values: CDR1 DFQATT, CDR2 SNEGSKA (reference sequence). The length of the CDR3 is 18 residues. V shed 3 bases and J shed 0 bases, with 18 bases lying between them. CDR3 DNA: TGCAGTGCTAGGAGACAAGAGGGGGGGTCCTCTGGGGCCAACGTCCTGACTTTC. Amino acids: CSARRQEGGSSGANVLTF.

This clonotype has only a few counts. The chain combines TRBV5-1 with TRBJ2-7; TRBD2 matches at 8 bases. This CDR3 is 18 amino acids long. Germline loops: CDR1 SGHRS, CDR2 YFSETQ. V was pared by 0 bases and J by 6 bases, with 17 bases of the junction left unmatched. CDR3 protein: CASSLANVTGTSIIEQYF. For the CDR3, the DNA is TGCGCCAGCAGCTTGGCAAATGTGACCGGGACTAGTATTATCGAGCAGTACTTC.

This clonotype was detected only a few times. The CDR3 reads CSASPTSLNSPLHF. CDR3 sequence (DNA): TGCAGTGCTAGCCCCACCTCCCTTAATTCACCCCTCCACTTT. The rearrangement uses TRBV20-1 and TRBJ1-6, with D uncertain. Germline values: CDR1 DFQATT, CDR2 SNEGSKA (reference sequence). V shed 3 bases and J shed 6 bases, with 12 bases lying between them. CDR3 size: 14 residues.

This chain uses TRBV19 with TRBJ1-6; D may be TRBD1 (5 bases). V gave up 7 bases and J gave up 7 bases, with 17 bases separating them. Germline CDR1 and CDR2: LNHDA and SQIVND (reference sequence). The CDR3 extends over 15 amino acids. CDR3 sequence (DNA): TGTGCCAGTAATCGGGACCCCGGCGGGAATTCACCCCTCCACTTT. Translated: CASNRDPGGNSPLHF.

The chain employs TRBV12-3 or TRBV12-4 and TRBJ2-6; the D gene could be TRBD1 or TRBD2 (5 bases each). V lost 5 bases and J lost 5, with 13 bases in between. CDR3 length: 15 amino acids. CDR3 region: CASSGGKGRANVLTF. CDR3 DNA: TGTGCCAGCAGTGGGGGTAAAGGAAGGGCCAACGTCCTGACTTTC.

This clonotype was seen many times. The V gene is TRBV29-1, the J gene TRBJ2-3, with D unresolved. Germline V CDR1 and CDR2: SQVTM, ANQGSEA. The CDR3 has 14 residues. V lost 4 bases, J lost 0 bases, and 11 bases lay in between. CDR3: CSVVPPGSTDTQYF. The CDR3 nucleotides are TGCAGCGTTGTACCTCCTGGTAGCACAGATACGCAGTATTTT.

There are a few counts of this clonotype. The V gene is TRBV2, the J gene TRBJ2-2; tentative D call: TRBD2 (6 bases). The CDR3 extends over 14 amino acids. Germline V gene data show CDR1 as SNHLY and CDR2 as FYNNEI. Trimming removed 4 bases at V and 0 bases at J, with 6 bases between. CDR3 DNA sequence: TGTGCCAGCAGTGCGGGGGCGAACACCGGGGAGCTGTTTTTT. Protein: CASSAGANTGELFF. Full variable domain (outside the CDR3, taken from reference TRBV2 and TRBJ2-2): EPEVTQTPSHQVTQMGQEVILRCVPISNHLYFYWYRQILGQKVEFLVSFYNNEISEKSEIFDDQFSVERPDGSNFTLKIRSTKLEDSAMYFCASSAGANTGELFFGEGSRLTVL.

This clonotype was counted a few times. For the CDR3, the DNA is TGTGCCATCGGCCTGAGCGCGGGACAAGGGGAGACCCAGTACTTC. Translation gives CAIGLSAGQGETQYF. The rearrangement uses TRBV10-3 and TRBJ2-5; D may correspond to TRBD1 or TRBD2 (6 bases each). This CDR3 has 15 residues. V lost 8 bases, J lost 5 bases, and 21 bases lay in between. In germline, CDR1 is ENHRY, CDR2 SYGVKD.

The rearrangement joins TRBV12-3 or TRBV12-4 to TRBJ2-1; 8 nucleotides align to TRBD1. Trimming took 6 bases from V and 9 from J; bases not matched to a gene: 4. The CDR3 runs to 12 residues. CDR3 DNA: TGTGCCAGCAGGGACAGGGCTGCTGAGCAGTTCTTC. Translation gives CASRDRAAEQFF.

This clonotype was detected ten times or more. The V call is TRBV4-3, the J call TRBJ2-3, with 8 bases aligning to TRBD2. The CDR3 runs 16 residues. Germline values: CDR1 LGHNA, CDR2 YSLEER. The V and J ends lost 0 bases and 1 base, in that order; junction bases with no gene match: 3. CDR3 sequence reads: CASSQEETSGTDTQYF. DNA for the CDR3: TGCGCCAGCAGCCAAGAGGAGACTAGCGGCACAGATACGCAGTATTTT.

This sequence joins TRBV6-5 and TRBJ2-5; TRBD1 is a possible D gene (6 bases). The CDR3 is 14 amino acids. Trimming took off 3 bases at V and 2 bases at J, with 10 bases between the two ends. Germline CDR1 reads MNHEY; CDR2 reads SVGAGI. The CDR3 DNA sequence: TGTGCCAGCAGTTATCACAGGGTTCAAGAGACCCAGTACTTC. Residues: CASSYHRVQETQYF.

This clonotype showed up just a few times. V gene TRBV12-3 or TRBV12-4 combines with J gene TRBJ2-3; D may be TRBD1 (6 bases). The CDR3 is 16 amino acids. Trimming cost V 1 base and J 2 bases, with 13 bases left between them. The DNA of the CDR3 is TGTGCCAGCAGTTTAGGGACAGTGACCTTCACAGATACGCAGTATTTT. Amino acids: CASSLGTVTFTDTQYF.

This clonotype was recorded a few times. This chain joins TRBV29-1 and TRBJ2-7; TRBD2 matches 11 bases. The trim removed 5 bases at V and 0 bases at J, leaving 12 bases unmatched. The CDR3 runs to 17 residues. Per the germline V gene, CDR1 is SQVTM and CDR2 is ANQGSEA. CDR3 nucleotides: TGCAGCGTTTATACGGGACGGGGACTAGCGGCCTCCTACGAGCAGTACTTC. Translated: CSVYTGRGLAASYEQYF.

The table lists this clonotype with a few counts. This chain connects TRBV30 to TRBJ1-5, with a possible D match to TRBD1 (5 bases). In germline, CDR1 is GTSNPN, CDR2 SVGIG (reference sequence). Between the trimmed V and J ends, which lost 0 bases and 1 base, there was a span of 7 bases. This CDR3 contains 14 residues. The DNA of the CDR3 is TGTGCCTGGAGTGTGGGGGGGAGCAATCAGCCCCAGCATTTT. Translating it yields CAWSVGGSNQPQHF.